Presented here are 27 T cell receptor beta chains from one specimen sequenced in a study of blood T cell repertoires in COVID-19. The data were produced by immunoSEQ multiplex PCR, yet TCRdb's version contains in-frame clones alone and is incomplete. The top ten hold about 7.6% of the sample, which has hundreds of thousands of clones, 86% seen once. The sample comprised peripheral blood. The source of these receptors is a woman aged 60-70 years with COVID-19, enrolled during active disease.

CDR3 region: CAWSVERGRLNTEAFF. As DNA, the CDR3 is TGTGCCTGGAGTGTAGAGCGGGGCAGATTGAACACTGAAGCTTTCTTT. V is TRBV30 and J is TRBJ1-1; tentatively, D is TRBD1 (5 bases). From germline, CDR1 is GTSNPN and CDR2 SVGIG (reference sequence). V was cut by 0 bases and J by 0 bases, with 14 bases left in between. The CDR3 length is 16 residues.

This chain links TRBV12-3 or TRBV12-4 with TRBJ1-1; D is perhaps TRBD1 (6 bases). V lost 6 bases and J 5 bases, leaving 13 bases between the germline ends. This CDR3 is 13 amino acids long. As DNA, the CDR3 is TGTGCCAGCAGACAGGGAAGGGTGACTGAAGCTTTCTTT. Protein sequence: CASRQGRVTEAFF.

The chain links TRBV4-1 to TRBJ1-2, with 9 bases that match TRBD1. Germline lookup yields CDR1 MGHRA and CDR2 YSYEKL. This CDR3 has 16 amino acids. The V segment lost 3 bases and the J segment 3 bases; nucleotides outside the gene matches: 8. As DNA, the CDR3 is TGCGCCAGCAGCCAGCCGAGGGACAGGGTTGACTATGGCTACACCTTC. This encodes CASSQPRDRVDYGYTF.

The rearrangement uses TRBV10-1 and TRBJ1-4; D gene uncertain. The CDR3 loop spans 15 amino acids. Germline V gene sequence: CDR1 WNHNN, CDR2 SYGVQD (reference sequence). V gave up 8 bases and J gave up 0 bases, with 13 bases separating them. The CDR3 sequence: CASGRATATNEKLFF. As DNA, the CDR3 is TGCGCCAGCGGGCGGGCAACTGCAACTAATGAAAAACTGTTTTTT.

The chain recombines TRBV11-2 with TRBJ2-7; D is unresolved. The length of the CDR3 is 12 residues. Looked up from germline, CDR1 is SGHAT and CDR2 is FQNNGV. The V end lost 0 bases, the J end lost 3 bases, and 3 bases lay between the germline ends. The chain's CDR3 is CASSLDSYEQYF. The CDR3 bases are TGTGCCAGCAGCTTAGACAGCTACGAGCAGTACTTC.

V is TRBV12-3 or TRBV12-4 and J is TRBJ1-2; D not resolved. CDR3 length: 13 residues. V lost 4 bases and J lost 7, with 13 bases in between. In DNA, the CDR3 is TGTGCCAGCAGTTCCACAGATTCCCGTGGCTACACCTTC. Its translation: CASSSTDSRGYTF.

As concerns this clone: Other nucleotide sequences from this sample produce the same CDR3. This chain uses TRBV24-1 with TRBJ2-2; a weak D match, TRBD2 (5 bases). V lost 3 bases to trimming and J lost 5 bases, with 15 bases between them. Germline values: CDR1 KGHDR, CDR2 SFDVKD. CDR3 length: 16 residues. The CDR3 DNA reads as TGTGCCACCAGTGATACCAGGACTGCCATGACCGGGGAGCTGTTTTTT. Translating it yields CATSDTRTAMTGELFF.

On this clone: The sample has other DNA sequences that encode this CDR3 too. CDR3 loop: CASSSRGGTEAFF. DNA for the CDR3: TGTGCCAGTAGTAGCAGGGGTGGCACTGAAGCTTTCTTT. V gene TRBV19 combines with J gene TRBJ1-1, with D tentatively TRBD1 (6 bases). From germline, CDR1 is LNHDA and CDR2 SQIVND (reference sequence). CDR3 size: 13 residues. Trimming cost V 4 bases and J 4 bases, with 10 bases left between them.

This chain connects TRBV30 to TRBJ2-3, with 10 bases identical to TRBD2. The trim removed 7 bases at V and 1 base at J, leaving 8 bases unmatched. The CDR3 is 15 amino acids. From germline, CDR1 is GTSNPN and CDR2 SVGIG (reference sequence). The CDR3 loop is CASVGLARGTDTQYF. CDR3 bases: TGTGCCTCGGTGGGACTAGCGAGAGGCACAGATACGCAGTATTTT. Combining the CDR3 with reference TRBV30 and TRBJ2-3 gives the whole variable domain SQTIHQWPATLVQPVGSPLSLECTVEGTSNPNLYWYRQAAGRGLQLLFYSVGIGQISSEVPQNLSASRPQDRQFILSSKKLLLSDSGFYLCASVGLARGTDTQYFGPGTRLTVL.

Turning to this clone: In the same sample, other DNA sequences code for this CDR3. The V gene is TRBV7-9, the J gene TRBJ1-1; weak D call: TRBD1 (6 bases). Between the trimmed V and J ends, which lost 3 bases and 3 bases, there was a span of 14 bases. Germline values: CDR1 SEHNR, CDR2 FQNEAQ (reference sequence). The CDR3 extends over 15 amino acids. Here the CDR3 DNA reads TGTGCCAGCAGCTTGACCGCCCCAGGGGACACTGAAGCTTTCTTT. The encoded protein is CASSLTAPGDTEAFF.

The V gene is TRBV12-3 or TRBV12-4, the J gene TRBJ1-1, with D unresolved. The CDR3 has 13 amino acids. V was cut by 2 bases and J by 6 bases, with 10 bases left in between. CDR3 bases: TGTGCCAGCAGTTTATTGGGCGGGGCTGAAGCTTTCTTT. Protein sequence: CASSLLGGAEAFF.

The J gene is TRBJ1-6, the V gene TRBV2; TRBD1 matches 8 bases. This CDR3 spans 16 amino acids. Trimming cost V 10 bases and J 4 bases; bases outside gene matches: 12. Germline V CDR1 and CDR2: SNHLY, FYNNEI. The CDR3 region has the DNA TGTGCCACACGACCAGGGGGCAAGGGGTATAATTCACCCCTCCACTTT. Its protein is CATRPGGKGYNSPLHF.

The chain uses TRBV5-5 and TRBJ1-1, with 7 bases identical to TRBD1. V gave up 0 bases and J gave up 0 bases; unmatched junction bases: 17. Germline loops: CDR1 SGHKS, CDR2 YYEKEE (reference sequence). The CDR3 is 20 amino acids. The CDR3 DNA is TGTGCCAGCAGCTTGGGACGACAGGGAGGACGATTTGGGATGAACACTGAAGCTTTCTTT. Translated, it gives CASSLGRQGGRFGMNTEAFF.

In DNA form, the CDR3 reads TGTGCCAGCAGCGGACAGGGTAGTACGAATCAGCCCCAGCATTTT. It specifies CASSGQGSTNQPQHF. The chain carries TRBV11-2 and TRBJ1-5; TRBD1 matches 8 bases. This CDR3 is built from 15 residues. With V trimmed by 5 bases and J by 4 bases, 7 bases remained unmatched. Germline lookup yields CDR1 SGHAT and CDR2 FQNNGV.

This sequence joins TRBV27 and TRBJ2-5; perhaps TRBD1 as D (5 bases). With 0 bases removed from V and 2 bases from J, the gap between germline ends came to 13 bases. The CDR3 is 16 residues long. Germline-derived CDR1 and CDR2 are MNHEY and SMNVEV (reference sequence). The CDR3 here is CASSLSQGGRQETQYF. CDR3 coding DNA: TGTGCCAGCAGTTTATCCCAGGGTGGACGGCAAGAGACCCAGTACTTC.

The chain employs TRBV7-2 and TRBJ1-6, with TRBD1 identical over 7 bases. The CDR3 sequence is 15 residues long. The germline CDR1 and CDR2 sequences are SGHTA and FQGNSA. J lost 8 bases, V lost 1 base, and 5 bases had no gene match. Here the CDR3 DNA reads TGTGCCAGCAGCTTAGAAGCAGGGGGGTATTCACCCCTCCACTTT. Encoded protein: CASSLEAGGYSPLHF.

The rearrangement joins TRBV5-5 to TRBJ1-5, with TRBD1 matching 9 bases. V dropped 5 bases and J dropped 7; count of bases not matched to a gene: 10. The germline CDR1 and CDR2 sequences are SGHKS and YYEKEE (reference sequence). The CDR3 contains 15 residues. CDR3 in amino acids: CASRSDRGIGQPQHF. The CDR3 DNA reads TGTGCCAGCAGGAGCGACAGGGGGATCGGGCAGCCCCAGCATTTT.

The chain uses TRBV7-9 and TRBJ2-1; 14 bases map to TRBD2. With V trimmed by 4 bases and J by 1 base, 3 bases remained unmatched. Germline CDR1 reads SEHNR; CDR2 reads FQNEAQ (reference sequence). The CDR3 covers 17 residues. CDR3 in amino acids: CASSSWTSGGSYNEQFF. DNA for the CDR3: TGTGCCAGCAGCTCCTGGACTAGCGGGGGGTCCTACAATGAGCAGTTCTTC.

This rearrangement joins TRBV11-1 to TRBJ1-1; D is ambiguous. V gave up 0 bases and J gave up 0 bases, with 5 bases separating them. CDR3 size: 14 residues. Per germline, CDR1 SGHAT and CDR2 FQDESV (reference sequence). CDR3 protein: CASSLAGMNTEAFF. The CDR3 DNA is TGTGCCAGCAGCTTAGCGGGCATGAACACTGAAGCTTTCTTT.

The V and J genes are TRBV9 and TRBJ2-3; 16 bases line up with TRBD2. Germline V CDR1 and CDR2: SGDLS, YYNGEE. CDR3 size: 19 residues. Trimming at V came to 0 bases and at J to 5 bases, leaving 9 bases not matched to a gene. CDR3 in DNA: TGTGCCAGCAGCGTAGGTATAGGGACTAGCGGGGGGGCGAAAGATACGCAGTATTTT. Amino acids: CASSVGIGTSGGAKDTQYF.

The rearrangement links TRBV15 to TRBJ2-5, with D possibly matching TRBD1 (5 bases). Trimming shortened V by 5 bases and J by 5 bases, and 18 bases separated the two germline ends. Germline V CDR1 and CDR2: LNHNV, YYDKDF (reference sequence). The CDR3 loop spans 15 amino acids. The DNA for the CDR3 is TGTGCCACCAGCTCCTCAGGGCCTATTGGGGAGACCCAGTACTTC. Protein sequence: CATSSSGPIGETQYF.

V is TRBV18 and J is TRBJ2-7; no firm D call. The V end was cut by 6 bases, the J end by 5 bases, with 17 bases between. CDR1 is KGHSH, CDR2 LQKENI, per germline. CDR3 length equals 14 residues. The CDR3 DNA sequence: TGTGCCAGCTCTCAAAACTATTACGGAAACGAGCAGTACTTC. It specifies CASSQNYYGNEQYF. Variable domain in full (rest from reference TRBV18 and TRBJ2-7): NAGVMQNPRHLVRRRGQEARLRCSPMKGHSHVYWYRQLPEEGLKFMVYLQKENIIDESGMPKERFSAEFPKEGPSILRIQQVVRGDSAAYFCASSQNYYGNEQYFGPGTRLTVT.

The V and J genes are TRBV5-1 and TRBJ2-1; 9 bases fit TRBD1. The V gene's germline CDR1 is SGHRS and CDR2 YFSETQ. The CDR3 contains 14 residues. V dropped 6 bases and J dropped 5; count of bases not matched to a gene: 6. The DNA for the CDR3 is TGCGCCAGCAACCCGGGACAGGGCCACAATGAGCAGTTCTTC. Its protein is CASNPGQGHNEQFF. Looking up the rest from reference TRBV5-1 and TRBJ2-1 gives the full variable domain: KAGVTQTPRYLIKTRGQQVTLSCSPISGHRSVSWYQQTPGQGLQFLFEYFSETQRNKGNFPGRFSGRQFSNSRSEMNVSTLELGDSALYLCASNPGQGHNEQFFGPGTRLTVL.

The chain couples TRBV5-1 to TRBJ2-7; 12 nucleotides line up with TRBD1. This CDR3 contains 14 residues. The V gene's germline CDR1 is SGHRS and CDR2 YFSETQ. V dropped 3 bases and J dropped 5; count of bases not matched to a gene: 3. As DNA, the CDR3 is TGCGCCAGCAGCTCGGGACAGGGGGCGGACGAGCAGTACTTC. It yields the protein CASSSGQGADEQYF.

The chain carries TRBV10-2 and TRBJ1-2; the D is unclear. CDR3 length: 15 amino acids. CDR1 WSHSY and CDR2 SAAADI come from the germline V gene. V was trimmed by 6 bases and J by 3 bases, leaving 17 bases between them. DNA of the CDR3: TGCGCCAGCAGGGCAGAGGGAATAGGCTACTATGGCTACACCTTC. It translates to CASRAEGIGYYGYTF.

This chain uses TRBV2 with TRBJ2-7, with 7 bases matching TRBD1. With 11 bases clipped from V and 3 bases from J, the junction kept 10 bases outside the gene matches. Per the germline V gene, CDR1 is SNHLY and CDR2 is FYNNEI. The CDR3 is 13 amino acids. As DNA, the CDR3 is TGTGCCGGGAGATTGGACAGGTTCTACGAGCAGTACTTC. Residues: CAGRLDRFYEQYF.

CDR3 amino acids: CASSYVTGRSPLHF. In nucleotides, the CDR3 is TGTGCCAGCAGTTACGTGACAGGGCGTTCACCCCTCCACTTT. The chain carries TRBV6-6 and TRBJ1-6; TRBD1 aligns across 7 bases. There are 14 residues in the CDR3. V dropped 2 bases and J dropped 9; count of bases not matched to a gene: 4. The germline V gene encodes CDR1 MNHNY and CDR2 SVGAGI (reference sequence).